Shown below are 13 T cell receptor beta chains from a single sample sequenced in a study of T cells in Graves' hyperthyroidism and ophthalmopathy. RNA transcripts served as the template for amplifying TCR beta CDR3 regions. When the TCR CDR3 underwent first-round RT-PCR, the HTBI primer set was used. TCRdb analysed the multiplex PCR reads with MiXCR anew, one entry per CDR3 protein. The data show 350,000 or so distinct CDR3 sequences, with 15% to 20% seen just once and about a sixth held by the top ten. Sequencing input: blood. The source is a woman between 40 and 55 years old with Graves' ophthalmopathy.

This clonotype has at least ten counts. The chain couples TRBV28 to TRBJ2-7, with D maybe TRBD1 (6 bases). The CDR3 covers 12 residues. The V gene lost 7 bases and the J gene lost 3 bases, with 10 bases spanning the gap. Germline V lookup: CDR1 MDHEN, CDR2 SYDVKM. CDR3: CASTRGGYEQYF. The CDR3 nucleotides are TGTGCCAGCACGCGAGGGGGCTACGAGCAGTACTTC.

This chain links TRBV2 with TRBJ1-3; a weak D match, TRBD1 (5 bases). Germline V gene data show CDR1 as SNHLY and CDR2 as FYNNEI. This CDR3 spans 16 amino acids. Trimming took 1 base from V and 0 from J, leaving 10 bases between them. The CDR3 protein is CASSEGRGNSGNTIYF. In DNA form, the CDR3 reads TGTGCCAGCAGTGAAGGTCGGGGGAACTCTGGAAACACCATATATTTT.

In its sample, this clonotype was seen many times. The rearrangement joins TRBV4-1 to TRBJ1-2, with 10 nucleotides matching TRBD1. This CDR3 region has 16 residues. V was clipped by 1 base and J by 4 bases; unmatched bases: 6. Germline CDR1 is MGHRA and CDR2 is YSYEKL. CDR3 sequence reads: CASSQGQGANFYGYTF. The CDR3 nucleotides are TGCGCCAGCAGCCAAGGACAGGGGGCGAATTTCTATGGCTACACCTTC.

The sample holds many counts of this clonotype. The chain uses TRBV29-1 and TRBJ2-7; possibly TRBD1 for D (6 bases). There are 11 residues in the CDR3. Germline CDR1 reads SQVTM; CDR2 reads ANQGSEA. The V end lost 5 bases, the J end lost 3 bases, and 8 bases lay between the germline ends. The DNA of the CDR3 is TGCAGCGTTCGAGGGGGCTACGAGCAGTACTTC. It translates to CSVRGGYEQYF.

This clonotype was picked up many times. The chain carries TRBV5-6 and TRBJ1-1, with a tentative D call TRBD1 (6 bases). From germline, CDR1 is SGHDT and CDR2 YYEEEE. This CDR3 is built from 12 residues. Trimming cost V 4 bases and J 7 bases, with 11 bases left between them. This CDR3 reads CASSPGTSEAFF. In DNA, the CDR3 is TGTGCCAGCAGCCCGGGGACAAGTGAAGCTTTCTTT.

This clonotype was recorded many times. The V and J genes are TRBV6-1 and TRBJ2-7, with 7 positions matching TRBD1. V lost 6 bases, J lost 5 bases, and 7 bases stayed unmatched. Germline V gene sequence: CDR1 MNHNS, CDR2 SASEGT. This CDR3 spans 13 amino acids. CDR3: CASRKTGFDEQYF. The CDR3 DNA is TGTGCCAGCAGGAAGACAGGGTTCGACGAGCAGTACTTC.

There are many counts of this clonotype. This chain links TRBV12-3 or TRBV12-4 with TRBJ2-7; a possible D gene is TRBD2 (6 bases). The V gene lost 5 bases and the J gene lost 4 bases, with 18 bases spanning the gap. This CDR3 is built from 15 residues. The CDR3 coding sequence is TGTGCCAGCAGTGCCCCGGGACTCCAAGATTACGAGCAGTACTTC. It specifies CASSAPGLQDYEQYF.

This clonotype was detected once. One end of the junction fails to match germline, which may point to a read error. This chain joins TRBV28 and TRBJ2-5, with 8 bases matching TRBD2. The CDR3 is 14 residues long. In germline, CDR1 is MDHEN, CDR2 SYDVKM. The CDR3 reads CASSLVTGGRPECF. The CDR3 DNA reads TGTGCCAGCAGTTTGGTGACTGGCGGGAGGCCCGAGTGCTTC.

Many counts were recorded for this clonotype. The chain employs TRBV6-5 and TRBJ1-2; D is ambiguous. The CDR3 sequence is 16 residues long. The V and J ends lost 1 base and 4 bases respectively, with 16 bases between them. Germline assignment: CDR1 MNHEY and CDR2 SVGAGI. CDR3 bases: TGTGCCAGCAGTTACTTATCGGTCGGTATTTTCTATGGCTACACCTTC. Its protein is CASSYLSVGIFYGYTF.

This clonotype was observed a few times. One base away lies a much larger clone, so this may be a sequencing read error. This chain joins TRBV6-1 and TRBJ2-4; 7 bases fit TRBD1. This CDR3 is 17 amino acids long. Germline V gene lookup returns CDR1 MNHNS and CDR2 SASEGT. The CDR3 reads CASGEWDSSLAKNIQYF. CDR3 sequence (DNA): TGTGCCAGCGGTGAATGGGACAGCTCTTTAGCCAAAAACATTCAGTACTTC.

This clonotype was counted at least ten times. V gene TRBV27 combines with J gene TRBJ2-7; possibly TRBD1 for D (6 bases). CDR1 and CDR2 (germline): MNHEY, SMNVEV (reference sequence). Trimming took off 3 bases at V and 3 bases at J, with 15 bases between the two ends. The CDR3 has 15 residues. The DNA of the CDR3 is TGTGCCAGCAGTTTTTATCCCCACAGGGTCTACGAGCAGTACTTC. It yields the protein CASSFYPHRVYEQYF.

This clonotype appeared a few times. The V call is TRBV9, the J call TRBJ1-1, with TRBD1 identical over 9 bases. The CDR3 spans 17 residues. Germline assignment: CDR1 SGDLS and CDR2 YYNGEE. V shed 3 bases and J 1 base; nucleotides not matched to a gene: 10. The chain's CDR3 is CASSASGTGFGNTEAFF. The CDR3 region has the DNA TGTGCCAGCAGCGCAAGCGGGACAGGGTTTGGGAACACTGAAGCTTTCTTT.

This clonotype was found many times. The genes are TRBV12-3 or TRBV12-4 and TRBJ1-5, with 9 bases identical to TRBD1. V was clipped by 7 bases and J by 4 bases; unmatched bases: 5. CDR3 length: 14 residues. CDR3 sequence reads: CASTEGTGNQPQHF. The CDR3 DNA reads as TGTGCCAGCACCGAGGGGACAGGGAATCAGCCCCAGCATTTT.